Each of the 16 T cell receptor beta chains below was sequenced from the same sample in a study of long-term antiretroviral therapy in people with HIV. Researchers report immunoSEQ v3.0 was run at survey level. The method was immunoSEQ multiplex PCR; TCRdb's version includes in-frame clones alone and lacks a portion of them. The sample holds roughly 28,000 clones; about four fifths are singletons and the top ten take roughly 9.5%. The sample was unsorted PBMCs, taken 3 years after starting antiretroviral therapy. The receptors here all came from a man aged 40-49 years with HIV.

The chain combines TRBV9 with TRBJ2-5, with unresolved D. The germline V gene has CDR1 SGDLS and CDR2 YYNGEE. The V and J ends lost 4 bases and 5 bases respectively, with 15 bases between them. There are 14 residues in the CDR3. The chain's CDR3 is CASSPSPTTETQYF. The CDR3 DNA is TGTGCCAGCAGCCCCAGTCCCACTACGGAGACCCAGTACTTC.

The rearrangement links TRBV7-9 to TRBJ2-7; D remains unclear. Germline assignment: CDR1 SEHNR and CDR2 FQNEAQ (reference sequence). Trimming pared 5 bases from V and 1 base from J, leaving 6 bases between. The CDR3 is 12 amino acids. DNA of the CDR3: TGTGCCAGCAGCCCCGAGTCCTACGAGCAGTACTTC. Translated, it gives CASSPESYEQYF.

This chain uses TRBV27 with TRBJ1-1; D is uncertain. Germline V lookup: CDR1 MNHEY, CDR2 SMNVEV (reference sequence). Trimming took off 6 bases at V and 1 base at J, with 9 bases between the two ends. This CDR3 is built from 13 residues. The CDR3 here is CASSPSGNTEAFF. Here the CDR3 DNA reads TGTGCCAGCAGCCCCAGCGGGAACACTGAAGCTTTCTTT.

CDR3 sequence reads: CASSLGGSRSYNEQFF. CDR3 DNA sequence: TGTGCCAGCAGTCTCGGGGGTAGCAGGTCCTACAATGAGCAGTTCTTC. The V call is TRBV28, the J call TRBJ2-1; the D gene is possibly TRBD2 (6 bases). V lost 5 bases and J lost 1, with 15 bases in between. Per the germline V gene, CDR1 is MDHEN and CDR2 is SYDVKM. This CDR3 is 16 amino acids long.

The rearrangement joins TRBV9 to TRBJ2-1; 14 bases match TRBD2. Germline trimming cut 3 bases from V and 7 bases from J; bases unmatched to any gene: 3. The CDR3 is made up of 15 amino acids. Per germline, CDR1 SGDLS and CDR2 YYNGEE. CDR3 region: CASSAGLAGVNEQFF. CDR3 nucleotide sequence: TGTGCCAGCAGCGCGGGACTAGCGGGAGTAAATGAGCAGTTCTTC. Full variable domain (missing parts from reference TRBV9 and TRBJ2-1): DSGVTQTPKHLITATGQRVTLRCSPRSGDLSVYWYQQSLDQGLQFLIQYYNGEERAKGNILERFSAQQFPDLHSELNLSSLELGDSALYFCASSAGLAGVNEQFFGPGTRLTVL.

The CDR3, as DNA: TGTGCCAGCTCACCGTTGCTAGCTCGGGGAGGGGAAGCTTTCTTT. It yields the protein CASSPLLARGGEAFF. This sequence joins TRBV18 and TRBJ1-1; D is ambiguous. The CDR3 consists of 15 residues. Germline assignment: CDR1 KGHSH and CDR2 LQKENI. The V gene lost 3 bases and the J gene lost 8 bases, with 19 bases spanning the gap.

The chain has TRBV5-6 and TRBJ1-5, with D unclear. Germline V gene data show CDR1 as SGHDT and CDR2 as YYEEEE. The CDR3 is made up of 14 amino acids. V lost 0 bases to trimming and J lost 3 bases, with 7 bases between them. The CDR3 nucleotides read TGTGCCAGCAGCTTGGGGGCCGTCAATCAGCCCCAGCATTTT. Translation: CASSLGAVNQPQHF.

The chain employs TRBV7-9 and TRBJ2-3; TRBD2 aligns across 9 bases. Germline V gives CDR1 SEHNR, CDR2 FQNEAQ (reference sequence). The CDR3 runs 15 residues. V shed 6 bases and J 2 bases; nucleotides not matched to a gene: 6. Here the CDR3 reads CASSSGLASTDTQYF. The CDR3 DNA reads as TGTGCCAGCAGTTCGGGACTAGCCTCCACAGATACGCAGTATTTT.

This sequence joins TRBV7-8 and TRBJ2-1; TRBD2 aligns across 9 bases. The CDR3 length is 15 residues. The germline CDR1 and CDR2 sequences are SGHVS and FQNEAQ. J gave up 7 bases and V 1 base, and 5 bases lay outside the gene matches. CDR3 residues: CASSLGSGSTNEQFF. In DNA form, the CDR3 reads TGTGCCAGCAGCTTAGGTAGCGGGAGTACGAATGAGCAGTTCTTC. Variable domain in full (rest from reference TRBV7-8 and TRBJ2-1): GAGVSQSPRYKVAKRGQDVALRCDPISGHVSLFWYQQALGQGPEFLTYFQNEAQLDKSGLPSDRFFAERPEGSVSTLKIQRTQQEDSAVYLCASSLGSGSTNEQFFGPGTRLTVL.

The chain is built from TRBV5-4 and TRBJ1-2, with D hard to call. The CDR3 totals 13 residues. Germline lookup yields CDR1 SGHNT and CDR2 YYREEE (reference sequence). V lost 2 bases, J lost 3 bases, and 8 bases lay in between. CDR3 bases: TGTGCCAGCAGCTTAGACCCATACTATGGCTACACCTTC. Translated: CASSLDPYYGYTF. Complete variable domain (other parts from reference TRBV5-4 and TRBJ1-2): ETGVTQSPTHLIKTRGQQVTLRCSSQSGHNTVSWYQQALGQGPQFIFQYYREEENGRGNFPPRFSGLQFPNYSSELNVNALELDDSALYLCASSLDPYYGYTFGSGTRLTVV.

J is TRBJ1-1 and V is TRBV2; D ambiguous. The germline V gene has CDR1 SNHLY and CDR2 FYNNEI. This CDR3 is built from 13 residues. The germline V and J ends were trimmed by 6 bases and 9 bases, with 17 bases remaining between them. This CDR3 is CASSVEGSIKAFF. The CDR3, as DNA: TGTGCCAGCAGCGTAGAAGGTTCCATCAAAGCTTTCTTT.

The chain carries TRBV4-3 and TRBJ2-5; D unclear. CDR3 length: 14 residues. V was shortened by 0 bases and J by 4 bases, with 9 bases between the two germline ends. CDR1 and CDR2 from the germline V gene are LGHNA and YSLEER. In DNA form, the CDR3 reads TGCGCCAGCAGCCAAGATTCTGTTTCAGAGACCCAGTACTTC. Its protein is CASSQDSVSETQYF.

V usage is TRBV19 and J usage is TRBJ2-5; no firm D call. CDR1 is LNHDA and CDR2 is SQIVND in the germline V gene (reference sequence). This CDR3 comprises 14 residues. V was trimmed by 6 bases and J by 4 bases, leaving 15 bases between them. The CDR3 protein is CASSRRVDGETQYF. The CDR3 region has the DNA TGTGCCAGTAGCAGAAGGGTCGATGGAGAGACCCAGTACTTC.

The gene calls are TRBV18 and TRBJ2-1; D is unclear. Germline V gene sequence: CDR1 KGHSH, CDR2 LQKENI. The V end lost 3 bases, the J end lost 7 bases, and 4 bases lay between the germline ends. There are 11 residues in the CDR3. CDR3 nucleotide sequence: TGTGCCAGCTCACCGTTGAATGAGCAGTTCTTC. Its protein is CASSPLNEQFF.

V is TRBV29-1 and J is TRBJ2-7; D is uncertain. CDR3 length: 12 residues. Per germline, CDR1 SQVTM and CDR2 ANQGSEA. The germline V and J ends were trimmed by 6 bases and 2 bases, with 11 bases remaining between them. The CDR3 coding sequence is TGCAGCGTCCGCTTAGGTACCTACGAGCAGTACTTC. Encoded protein: CSVRLGTYEQYF.

V gene TRBV30 combines with J gene TRBJ1-1; 9 nucleotides line up with TRBD1. Germline-derived CDR1 and CDR2 are GTSNPN and SVGIG (reference sequence). The CDR3 runs to 17 residues. Unmatched junction bases numbered 10, after V lost 1 base and J lost 1 base. CDR3 sequence (DNA): TGTGCCTGGAGTGCGACATCAACAGGGGGCAGGAACACTGAAGCTTTCTTT. Its translation is CAWSATSTGGRNTEAFF.